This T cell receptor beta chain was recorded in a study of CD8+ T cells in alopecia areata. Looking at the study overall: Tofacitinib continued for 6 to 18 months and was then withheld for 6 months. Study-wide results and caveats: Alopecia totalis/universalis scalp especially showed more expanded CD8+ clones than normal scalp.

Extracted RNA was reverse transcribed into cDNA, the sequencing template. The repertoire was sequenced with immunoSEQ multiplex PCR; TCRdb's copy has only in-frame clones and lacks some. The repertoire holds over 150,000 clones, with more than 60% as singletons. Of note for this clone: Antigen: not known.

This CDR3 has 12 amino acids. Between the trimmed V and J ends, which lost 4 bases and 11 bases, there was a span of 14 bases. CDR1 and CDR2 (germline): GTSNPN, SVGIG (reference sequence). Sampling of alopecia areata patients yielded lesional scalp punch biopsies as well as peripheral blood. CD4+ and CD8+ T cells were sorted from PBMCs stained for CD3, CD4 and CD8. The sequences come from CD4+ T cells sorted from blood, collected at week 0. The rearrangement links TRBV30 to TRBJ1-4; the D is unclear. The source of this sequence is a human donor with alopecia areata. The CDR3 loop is CAWTVGSGKLFF. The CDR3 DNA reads TGTGCCTGGACGGTTGGTTCCGGGAAACTGTTTTTT.